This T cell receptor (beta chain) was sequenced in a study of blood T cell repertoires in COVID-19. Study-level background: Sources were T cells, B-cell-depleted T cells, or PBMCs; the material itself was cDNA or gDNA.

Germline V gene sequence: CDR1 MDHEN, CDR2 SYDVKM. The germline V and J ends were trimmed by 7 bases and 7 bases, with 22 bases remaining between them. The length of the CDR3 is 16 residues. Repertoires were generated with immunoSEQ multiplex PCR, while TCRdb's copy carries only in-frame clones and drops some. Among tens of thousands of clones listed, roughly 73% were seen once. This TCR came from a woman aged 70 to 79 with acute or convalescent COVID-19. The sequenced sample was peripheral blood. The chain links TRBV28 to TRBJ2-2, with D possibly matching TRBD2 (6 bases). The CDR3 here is CASTSLRSPGDGELFF. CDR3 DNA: TGTGCCAGCACGAGCCTGAGGAGCCCGGGAGACGGGGAGCTGTTTTTT. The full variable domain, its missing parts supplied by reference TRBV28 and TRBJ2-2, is DVKVTQSSRYLVKRTGEKVFLECVQDMDHENMFWYRQDPGLGLRLIYFSYDVKMKEKGDIPEGYSVSREKKERFSLILESASTNQTSMYLCASTSLRSPGDGELFFGEGSRLTVL.